This T cell receptor beta chain was documented in a study of identifying expanded T cells in peripheral blood. On this clone itself: Its target is unknown.

Sequenced by immunoSEQ multiplex PCR; TCRdb stores in-frame clones only, minus some. The sample consists of tens of thousands of clones, about 80% of them appearing once. The germline gives CDR1 SGHKS, CDR2 YYEKEE (reference sequence). The CDR3 is 16 amino acids. V lost 4 bases and J lost 0, with 16 bases in between. Study-wide results and caveats: Across healthy donors, higher total template counts meant significantly greater approximately two-week count variance.

Healthy donors had no documented immune events, such as infections, while sampled. V and J are TRBV5-5 and TRBJ1-1; maybe TRBD1 (5 bases). Sequencing was done on a sample of blood. The TCR comes from a person aged 18 to 70 in good health. CDR3 DNA: TGTGCCAGCAGCCAACGGGACGAGACAATGAACACTGAAGCTTTCTTT. Amino acid sequence: CASSQRDETMNTEAFF.